Presented here are 10 T cell receptor beta chains from one specimen sequenced in a study of T cell repertoires in cytomegalovirus infection (dated by TCRdb to the late 2010s). The antigens these receptors bind are not known. Sequencing was performed on an Illumina HiSeq 1500. TCRdb trimmed public reads at Q25 via fastp, called clones via MiXCR and kept in-frame beta chains. Every entry covers one CDR3 protein and lists the most common genes and DNA from its rows. This sample lists fewer than 900,000 distinct CDR3 sequences; under 35% were detected once. The ten largest clones take up around 12% of the sample. Interpreted using the paper, the treatment or condition label stands for: in vitro stimulation with specific CMV peptide epitopes to enrich CMV-specific T cells. The source was cultured CD8+ T cells from PBMCs, collected from culture after CMV antigen stimulation. These receptors were taken from a human donor in good health (CMV status not recorded). Some clones in this sample may be carry-over from other donors' samples.

The chain has TRBV7-6 and TRBJ2-3; D perhaps matches TRBD2 (5 bases). This CDR3 spans 17 amino acids. V lost 2 bases and J lost 2, with 17 bases in between. Germline CDR1 and CDR2: SGHVS and FNYEAQ. This chain's CDR3 is CASSLSWSGSFTDTQYF. CDR3 bases: TGTGCCAGCAGCTTAAGTTGGAGCGGATCCTTCACAGATACGCAGTATTTT.

J is TRBJ2-1 and V is TRBV2; D is perhaps TRBD1 (5 bases). V lost 7 bases to trimming and J lost 4 bases, with 14 bases between them. This CDR3 has 14 amino acids. Germline lookup yields CDR1 SNHLY and CDR2 FYNNEI. The CDR3 spells CASISWGGYNEQFF. CDR3 DNA sequence: TGTGCCAGCATCTCATGGGGCGGATACAATGAGCAGTTCTTC.

V is TRBV19 and J is TRBJ1-5, with a tentative D call TRBD1 (5 bases). V was clipped by 3 bases and J by 8 bases, with 17 bases between them. Germline V CDR1 and CDR2: LNHDA, SQIVND (reference sequence). This CDR3 region has 15 residues. The CDR3 loop reads CASSMGRTPNEPQHF. Here the CDR3 DNA reads TGTGCCAGTAGTATGGGACGGACCCCTAATGAGCCCCAGCATTTT.

This clonotype was counted a few times. This chain connects TRBV7-2 to TRBJ2-7; D is unclear. This CDR3 has 13 residues. The V gene lost 1 base and the J gene lost 3 bases, with 7 bases spanning the gap. Germline loops: CDR1 SGHTA, CDR2 FQGNSA. Here the CDR3 reads CASSLGGFYEQYV. The DNA for the CDR3 is TGTGCCAGCAGCTTAGGGGGATTCTACGAGCAGTACGTC.

This rearrangement joins TRBV27 to TRBJ2-1; D is unclear. The CDR3 length is 15 residues. Germline V gene data show CDR1 as MNHEY and CDR2 as SMNVEV (reference sequence). Deletions cut 2 bases from V and 6 bases from J, with 14 bases between. In nucleotides, the CDR3 is TGTGCCAGCAGTTTAAACTCTTCCCCCTGCAATGAGCAGTTCTTC. Translating gives CASSLNSSPCNEQFF.

The gene calls are TRBV5-1 and TRBJ2-5, with 7 bases that match TRBD2. This CDR3 is built from 20 residues. CDR1 is SGHRS and CDR2 is YFSETQ in the germline V gene. With V trimmed by 0 bases and J by 3 bases, 20 bases remained unmatched. The CDR3 DNA reads as TGCGCCAGCAGCTTGGTTTCTTACTTTCAAACTAGCGAGGATAAAGAGACCCAGTACTTC. This codes for CASSLVSYFQTSEDKETQYF.

A remark on this clonotype: A much larger clone sits a single nucleotide away, making a read error possible. The chain joins TRBV4-1 to TRBJ2-7; D is unresolved. This CDR3 has 11 amino acids. With 3 bases removed from V and 2 bases from J, the gap between germline ends came to 2 bases. CDR1 is MGHRA and CDR2 is YSYEKL in the germline V gene. The CDR3 nucleotides are TGCGCCAGCAGCCATCCCTACGAGCAGTACGTC. Protein product: CASSHPYEQYV.

This sequence joins TRBV19 and TRBJ2-7; TRBD1 matches 10 bases. V lost 6 bases, J lost 1 base, and 9 bases stayed unmatched. The CDR3 runs 16 residues. Germline-derived CDR1 and CDR2 are LNHDA and SQIVND (reference sequence). In DNA form, the CDR3 reads TGTGCCAGTAGCCGAGCCGGGACAGGGGAATCCTACGAGCAGTACTTC. This gives the protein CASSRAGTGESYEQYF. Full variable domain (remainder filled in from reference TRBV19 and TRBJ2-7): DGGITQSPKYLFRKEGQNVTLSCEQNLNHDAMYWYRQDPGQGLRLIYYSQIVNDFQKGDIAEGYSVSREKKESFPLTVTSAQKNPTAFYLCASSRAGTGESYEQYFGPGTRLTVT.

Only a few counts were recorded for this clonotype. The chain is built from TRBV27 and TRBJ2-2, with D maybe TRBD2 (6 bases). This CDR3 spans 14 amino acids. Trimming took off 4 bases at V and 3 bases at J, with 9 bases between the two ends. Germline CDR1 reads MNHEY; CDR2 reads SMNVEV (reference sequence). The CDR3 DNA reads TGTGCCAGCAGTTCGACTAGTTACACCGGGGAGCTGTTTTTT. It translates to CASSSTSYTGELFF.

The sample holds a few counts of this clonotype. J is TRBJ1-1 and V is TRBV7-9; 7 nucleotides match TRBD1. Germline lookup yields CDR1 SEHNR and CDR2 FQNEAQ (reference sequence). The CDR3 extends over 14 amino acids. With 8 bases clipped from V and 4 bases from J, the junction kept 10 bases outside the gene matches. The CDR3 spells CASGRQGQGTEAFF. The DNA for the CDR3 is TGTGCCAGCGGGAGACAGGGCCAGGGCACTGAAGCTTTCTTT.